The 32 T cell receptor beta chains below come from one sample, sequenced in a study of shared clonotypes between healthy human individuals. Assay used: immunoSEQ multiplex PCR; TCRdb lists only in-frame clones, some missing. The repertoire has over 100,000 clones, around 68% of them found once; the top ten carry roughly a quarter. The specimen sequenced was memory CD8+ T cells sorted from blood. Subset in this sample: CD45RO+ cells pooled with CCR7-negative TemRA cells. These TCRs come from a woman in her twenties or thirties in good health.

The chain joins TRBV7-9 to TRBJ2-7; 10 bases fit TRBD2. Per germline, CDR1 SEHNR and CDR2 FQNEAQ (reference sequence). The CDR3 sequence is 17 residues long. Losses at the gene ends were 2 bases for V and 4 bases for J; bases not matched to a gene: 11. The CDR3 is CASSLKGLAGDLYEQYF. The CDR3 nucleotides are TGTGCCAGCAGCTTAAAAGGGCTAGCGGGAGATCTATACGAGCAGTACTTC.

The rearrangement joins TRBV5-6 to TRBJ2-7; D unresolved. Germline values: CDR1 SGHDT, CDR2 YYEEEE. CDR3 length: 14 residues. Trimming pared 2 bases from V and 7 bases from J, leaving 16 bases between. The CDR3 DNA follows: TGTGCCAGCAGCTTAGGCGGACCCCTGGGGGAGCAGTACTTC. Amino acids: CASSLGGPLGEQYF.

V is TRBV15 and J is TRBJ2-1; 7 nucleotides line up with TRBD1. This CDR3 is 15 amino acids long. Germline assignment: CDR1 LNHNV and CDR2 YYDKDF (reference sequence). V shed 0 bases, J shed 6 bases, and the junction held 5 bases outside the gene matches. The CDR3 DNA is TGTGCCACCAGCAGAGATCGGGCAGGGGGCAATGAGCAGTTCTTC. This translates into CATSRDRAGGNEQFF.

The rearrangement links TRBV6-4 to TRBJ2-1; the match to TRBD2 covers 8 bases. This CDR3 comprises 15 residues. Unmatched junction bases numbered 8, after V lost 2 bases and J lost 8 bases. Germline V CDR1 and CDR2: MRHNA, SNTAGT. Here the CDR3 reads CASSDKAGVPYEQFF. The CDR3 coding sequence is TGTGCCAGCAGTGACAAAGCGGGAGTTCCGTATGAGCAGTTCTTC.

The V gene is TRBV11-2, the J gene TRBJ2-1; D not resolved. With 1 base removed from V and 12 bases from J, the gap between germline ends came to 13 bases. Germline-derived CDR1 and CDR2 are SGHAT and FQNNGV. This CDR3 comprises 13 residues. CDR3 in amino acids: CASSLGPNSPQFF. CDR3 DNA sequence: TGTGCCAGCAGCTTAGGGCCCAACAGTCCGCAGTTCTTC.

The chain recombines TRBV19 with TRBJ2-5; possibly TRBD2 for D (5 bases). This CDR3 is 14 amino acids long. The V and J ends lost 5 bases and 1 base respectively, with 11 bases between them. Germline CDR1 reads LNHDA; CDR2 reads SQIVND (reference sequence). The DNA for the CDR3 is TGTGCCAGTAGTCGAGGGTGGACCCAAGAGACCCAGTACTTC. Its translation is CASSRGWTQETQYF. The entire variable domain, with the rest obtained from reference TRBV19 and TRBJ2-5, is as follows: DGGITQSPKYLFRKEGQNVTLSCEQNLNHDAMYWYRQDPGQGLRLIYYSQIVNDFQKGDIAEGYSVSREKKESFPLTVTSAQKNPTAFYLCASSRGWTQETQYFGPGTRLLVL.

This rearrangement joins TRBV4-2 to TRBJ2-1; 8 bases agree with TRBD2. Germline loops: CDR1 LGHNA, CDR2 YNFKEQ. The J segment lost 7 bases and the V segment lost 1 base, leaving 6 bases of the junction unmatched. CDR3 length equals 15 residues. The CDR3 loop is CASSQGERETNEQFF. The CDR3 DNA follows: TGTGCCAGCAGCCAAGGAGAGCGGGAGACGAATGAGCAGTTCTTC.

The rearrangement uses TRBV29-1 and TRBJ1-5; a possible D gene is TRBD1 (5 bases). Germline CDR1 and CDR2: SQVTM and ANQGSEA. The CDR3 contains 14 residues. V dropped 3 bases and J dropped 5 bases, with 14 bases sitting between them. The CDR3 spells CSVDRRDLDQPQHF. The CDR3 coding sequence is TGCAGCGTTGATCGAAGGGACTTGGATCAGCCCCAGCATTTT.

The chain employs TRBV4-1 and TRBJ2-5; 15 bases align to TRBD2. CDR1 is MGHRA, CDR2 YSYEKL, per germline. The V and J ends lost 3 bases and 0 bases, in that order; junction bases with no gene match: 8. This CDR3 is 19 amino acids long. CDR3 loop: CASSQETGLAGGYQETQYF. The CDR3 DNA follows: TGCGCCAGCAGCCAGGAAACCGGACTAGCGGGAGGGTACCAAGAGACCCAGTACTTC.

The table lists this clone with many counts. This rearrangement joins TRBV7-8 to TRBJ2-5; maybe TRBD1 (6 bases). The germline CDR1 and CDR2 sequences are SGHVS and FQNEAQ. V lost 4 bases and J lost 3, with 18 bases in between. The CDR3 loop spans 16 amino acids. The CDR3 DNA sequence: TGTGCCAGCAGCTCCTACAGCCGGACAGCCGAAGAGACCCAGTACTTC. This gives the protein CASSSYSRTAEETQYF. Full variable domain (missing parts from reference TRBV7-8 and TRBJ2-5): GAGVSQSPRYKVAKRGQDVALRCDPISGHVSLFWYQQALGQGPEFLTYFQNEAQLDKSGLPSDRFFAERPEGSVSTLKIQRTQQEDSAVYLCASSSYSRTAEETQYFGPGTRLLVL.

The rearrangement links TRBV2 to TRBJ1-5; possibly TRBD1 for D (5 bases). The germline V gene has CDR1 SNHLY and CDR2 FYNNEI. The CDR3 length is 15 residues. V lost 3 bases to trimming and J lost 7 bases, with 16 bases between them. The CDR3 sequence is CASSDEGIGGQPQHF. The CDR3 DNA follows: TGTGCCAGCAGTGATGAGGGGATCGGCGGCCAGCCCCAGCATTTT.

This clone was found once. The chain recombines TRBV11-2 with TRBJ1-5; TRBD1 matches at 8 bases. The CDR3 contains 15 residues. The germline V gene encodes CDR1 SGHAT and CDR2 FQNNGV. Germline trimming cut 4 bases from V and 5 bases from J; bases unmatched to any gene: 7. The CDR3 protein is CASSSGRGPYQPQHF. DNA for the CDR3: TGTGCCAGCAGCTCGGGCAGGGGGCCCTATCAGCCCCAGCATTTT.

The rearrangement links TRBV5-6 to TRBJ2-1, with D hard to call. From germline, CDR1 is SGHDT and CDR2 YYEEEE. This CDR3 region has 15 residues. Trimming took 2 bases from V and 0 from J, leaving 9 bases between them. The DNA of the CDR3 is TGTGCCAGCAGCTTTGGGTCCAGCTCCTACAATGAGCAGTTCTTC. It yields the protein CASSFGSSSYNEQFF.

The chain has TRBV7-9 and TRBJ1-2; no clear D gene. The germline gives CDR1 SEHNR, CDR2 FQNEAQ (reference sequence). V lost 2 bases and J 9 bases, leaving 16 bases between the germline ends. The CDR3 has 14 amino acids. The CDR3 loop reads CASSLRGRLARYTF. The CDR3 nucleotides are TGTGCCAGCAGCTTACGAGGTCGACTCGCTCGCTACACCTTC.

This chain uses TRBV5-6 with TRBJ1-2, with D unresolved. V was clipped by 0 bases and J by 4 bases, with 13 bases between them. Germline loops: CDR1 SGHDT, CDR2 YYEEEE. The CDR3 loop spans 15 amino acids. The CDR3 nucleotides are TGTGCCAGCAGCTTGGCTCTGGGTGGGCCCTATGGCTACACCTTC. This translates into CASSLALGGPYGYTF.

The CDR3 DNA sequence: TGTGCCAGCTCGGGGAGTAGCGCGGAGCAGTACTTC. This sequence encodes CASSGSSAEQYF. The chain has TRBV6-6 and TRBJ2-7; D possibly corresponds to TRBD2 (5 bases). V was pared by 8 bases and J by 7 bases, with 15 bases between. This CDR3 comprises 12 residues. CDR1 MNHNY and CDR2 SVGAGI come from the germline V gene (reference sequence).

This clone was seen just once. This chain joins TRBV7-9 and TRBJ1-1; 9 bases align to TRBD1. The CDR3 is 16 amino acids. Germline V CDR1 and CDR2: SEHNR, FQNEAQ (reference sequence). The junction had 11 bases not matched to a gene; V was cut back by 5 bases and J by 4 bases. CDR3 in amino acids: CASSGRDRETSTEAFF. The CDR3 coding sequence is TGTGCCAGCAGCGGGCGGGACAGGGAGACGTCCACTGAAGCTTTCTTT.

The rearrangement uses TRBV5-1 and TRBJ2-5, with 8 bases fitting TRBD2. Trimming at V came to 4 bases and at J to 5 bases, leaving 16 bases not matched to a gene. This CDR3 contains 17 residues. The germline V gene encodes CDR1 SGHRS and CDR2 YFSETQ. The CDR3 region is CASSQTVTGGPAETQYF. The CDR3 nucleotides are TGCGCCAGCAGCCAAACGGTAACGGGAGGGCCCGCTGAGACCCAGTACTTC.

This clone was counted a single time. This rearrangement joins TRBV7-2 to TRBJ2-3; 7 bases map to TRBD1. With V trimmed by 6 bases and J by 0 bases, 9 bases remained unmatched. The length of the CDR3 is 16 residues. Germline values: CDR1 SGHTA, CDR2 FQGNSA. CDR3 in DNA: TGTGCCAGCAGTTTCGCCGGGACAGTCAGCACAGATACGCAGTATTTT. Residues: CASSFAGTVSTDTQYF.

This chain links TRBV30 with TRBJ2-1; the match to TRBD2 covers 14 bases. Germline lookup yields CDR1 GTSNPN and CDR2 SVGIG (reference sequence). The CDR3 has 16 amino acids. Unmatched junction bases numbered 9, after V lost 2 bases and J lost 9 bases. CDR3 sequence (DNA): TGTGCCTGGAGTCCTACCGGGACTAGCGGGAGTGCTGAGCAGTTCTTC. Translating gives CAWSPTGTSGSAEQFF.

This chain links TRBV19 with TRBJ2-7; the D is unclear. V dropped 4 bases and J dropped 3 bases, with 10 bases sitting between them. Germline assignment: CDR1 LNHDA and CDR2 SQIVND (reference sequence). CDR3 length: 13 amino acids. CDR3 in DNA: TGTGCCAGTAGTAAAGAAATCTACTACGAGCAGTACTTC. Translation: CASSKEIYYEQYF.

The V and J genes are TRBV11-3 and TRBJ1-2; D gene ambiguous. Germline loops: CDR1 SGHNT, CDR2 YENEEA. The ends were cut back, 2 bases at V and 5 bases at J, with 12 bases in the middle. This CDR3 spans 14 amino acids. The CDR3 protein is CASSLNGEAYGYTF. The DNA for the CDR3 is TGTGCCAGCAGCTTAAACGGGGAGGCTTATGGCTACACCTTC.

This clone was seen once. The chain couples TRBV7-6 to TRBJ2-1, with TRBD2 matching over 14 bases. Unmatched junction bases numbered 10, after V lost 4 bases and J lost 8 bases. CDR3 length equals 17 residues. Germline V gene lookup returns CDR1 SGHVS and CDR2 FNYEAQ. This CDR3 reads CASSWEGTSGRVDEQFF. For the CDR3, the DNA is TGTGCCAGCAGCTGGGAAGGGACTAGCGGGAGAGTTGATGAGCAGTTCTTC.

This clone turned up a few times. The chain carries TRBV15 and TRBJ2-1, with a weak D call TRBD2 (6 bases). The CDR3 spans 15 residues. Germline values: CDR1 LNHNV, CDR2 YYDKDF (reference sequence). Trimming removed 1 base from V and 3 bases from J, with 10 bases in between. The CDR3 is CATSRAGVFYNEQFF. Written as DNA, the CDR3 is TGTGCCACCAGCAGAGCGGGAGTATTCTACAATGAGCAGTTCTTC.

The genes are TRBV5-4 and TRBJ2-4, with D possibly matching TRBD1 (5 bases). Germline values: CDR1 SGHNT, CDR2 YYREEE (reference sequence). The V end lost 2 bases, the J end lost 6 bases, and 9 bases lay between the germline ends. CDR3 length: 13 residues. Here the CDR3 reads CASSFDRVNIQYF. In DNA, the CDR3 is TGTGCCAGCAGCTTCGACAGAGTAAACATTCAGTACTTC.

The count of this clone is one. This chain connects TRBV5-6 to TRBJ2-5; TRBD1 agrees at 7 bases. CDR3 length equals 15 residues. V dropped 3 bases and J dropped 5; count of bases not matched to a gene: 10. Germline V CDR1 and CDR2: SGHDT, YYEEEE. The CDR3 is CASSSYRGNEETQYF. The CDR3, as DNA: TGTGCCAGCAGCTCATACAGGGGAAACGAGGAGACCCAGTACTTC.

The genes are TRBV5-4 and TRBJ2-5, with D possibly being TRBD2 (6 bases). Matching the DNA end better, TRBJ2-7 makes the J call doubtful. CDR1 SGHNT and CDR2 YYREEE come from the germline V gene (reference sequence). The CDR3 has 12 amino acids. CDR3 in DNA: TGTGCCATAGGGACTGGGGCCTACGAGCAGTACTTC. It yields the protein CAIGTGAYEQYF.

The chain joins TRBV2 to TRBJ1-5, with 11 nucleotides matching TRBD1. Germline assignment: CDR1 SNHLY and CDR2 FYNNEI. The CDR3 sequence is 18 residues long. V lost 1 base, J lost 0 bases, and 5 bases stayed unmatched. CDR3 nucleotides: TGTGCCAGCAGTGAAGGTTGGGGACAGGGGGATAGCAATCAGCCCCAGCATTTT. Translated, it gives CASSEGWGQGDSNQPQHF.

V usage is TRBV5-1 and J usage is TRBJ1-1, with a possible D match to TRBD1 (6 bases). Trimming took 1 base from V and 5 from J, leaving 24 bases between them. The germline V gene has CDR1 SGHRS and CDR2 YFSETQ. The CDR3 is 18 residues long. In DNA, the CDR3 is TGCGCCAGCAGCTTGAGCAGGGGACGGTACCGCCCCGAGACTGAAGCTTTCTTT. This codes for CASSLSRGRYRPETEAFF.

The rearrangement links TRBV28 to TRBJ1-1; no reliable D call. V gave up 5 bases and J gave up 4 bases, with 11 bases separating them. CDR1 is MDHEN, CDR2 SYDVKM, per germline. This CDR3 comprises 13 residues. The CDR3 loop is CASSPQPFTEAFF. The CDR3 nucleotides read TGTGCCAGCAGTCCTCAGCCTTTCACTGAAGCTTTCTTT.

This clone has only one observation. The chain combines TRBV28 with TRBJ2-7; D is tentatively TRBD1 or TRBD2 (6 bases each). Trimming removed 5 bases at V and 4 bases at J, with 18 bases between. Germline V gene data show CDR1 as MDHEN and CDR2 as SYDVKM. This CDR3 has 15 residues. As DNA, the CDR3 is TGTGCCAGCAGTCCTCAACTGGGGGGCTTGTACGAGCAGTACTTC. This sequence encodes CASSPQLGGLYEQYF.

This chain links TRBV27 with TRBJ2-1; 11 nucleotides agree with TRBD2. Germline CDR1 and CDR2: MNHEY and SMNVEV (reference sequence). CDR3 length: 16 amino acids. J gave up 7 bases and V 5 bases, and 10 bases lay outside the gene matches. CDR3: CASSTQTSGVGNEQFF. CDR3 sequence (DNA): TGTGCCAGCAGTACACAGACTAGCGGGGTGGGGAATGAGCAGTTCTTC.